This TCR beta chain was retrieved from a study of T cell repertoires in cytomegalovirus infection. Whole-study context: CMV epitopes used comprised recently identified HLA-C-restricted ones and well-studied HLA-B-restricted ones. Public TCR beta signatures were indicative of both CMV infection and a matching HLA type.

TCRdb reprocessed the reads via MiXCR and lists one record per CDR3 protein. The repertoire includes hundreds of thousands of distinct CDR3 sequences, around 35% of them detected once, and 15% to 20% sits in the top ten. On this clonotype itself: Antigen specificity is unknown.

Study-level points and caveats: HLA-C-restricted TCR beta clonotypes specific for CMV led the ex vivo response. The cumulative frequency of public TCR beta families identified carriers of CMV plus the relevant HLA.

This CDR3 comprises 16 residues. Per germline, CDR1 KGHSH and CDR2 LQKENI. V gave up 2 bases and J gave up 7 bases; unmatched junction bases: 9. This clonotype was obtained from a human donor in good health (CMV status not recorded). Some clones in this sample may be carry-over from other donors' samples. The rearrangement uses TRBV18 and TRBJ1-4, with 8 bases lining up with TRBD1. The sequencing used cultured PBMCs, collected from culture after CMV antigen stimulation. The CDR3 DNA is TGTGCCAGCTCACCATTCTGGCAGGGGGCGCCTGAAAAACTGTTTTTT. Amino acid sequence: CASSPFWQGAPEKLFF.